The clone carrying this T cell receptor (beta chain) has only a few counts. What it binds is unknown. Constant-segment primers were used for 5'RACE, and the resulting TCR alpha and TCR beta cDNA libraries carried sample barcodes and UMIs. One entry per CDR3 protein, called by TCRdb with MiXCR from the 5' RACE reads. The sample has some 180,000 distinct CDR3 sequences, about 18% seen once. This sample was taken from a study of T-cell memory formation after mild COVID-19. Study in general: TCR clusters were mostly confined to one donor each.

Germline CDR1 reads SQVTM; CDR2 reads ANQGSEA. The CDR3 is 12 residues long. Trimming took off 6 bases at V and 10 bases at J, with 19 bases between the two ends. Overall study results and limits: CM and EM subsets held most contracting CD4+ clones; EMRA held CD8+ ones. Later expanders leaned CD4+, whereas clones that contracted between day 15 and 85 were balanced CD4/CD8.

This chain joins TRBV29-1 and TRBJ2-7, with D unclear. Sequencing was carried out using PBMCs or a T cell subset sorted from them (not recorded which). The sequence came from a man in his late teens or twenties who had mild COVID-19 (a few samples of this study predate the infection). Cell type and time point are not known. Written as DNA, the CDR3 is TGCAGCGTCGCATCCGGGCCAACCCGACAGTACTTC. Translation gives CSVASGPTRQYF.